A single TCR beta chain is shown here with its context. This entry belongs to a study of control samples from healthy donors and cancer patients. Libraries were prepared by immunoSEQ multiplex PCR; TCRdb keeps only in-frame clonotypes and omits some of them. The sample gives 65,000 to 85,000 clones, 75% to 90% of which show up once; around 9.5% is in the top ten. The sample comprised PBMCs. This clonotype was sampled from a woman aged 45 to 65 with colorectal cancer.

Here the CDR3 DNA reads TGTGCCAGCTCAGGCGCGGGTACAGATACGCAGTATTTT. Translation gives CASSGAGTDTQYF. The chain recombines TRBV18 with TRBJ2-3, with a possible D match to TRBD2 (5 bases). Germline CDR1 reads KGHSH; CDR2 reads LQKENI. This CDR3 comprises 13 residues. Trimming took off 5 bases at V and 3 bases at J, with 9 bases between the two ends.